A single sample gave rise to the 8 T cell receptor beta chains below, sequenced in a study of blood T cell repertoires in COVID-19. The assay was immunoSEQ multiplex PCR, and TCRdb's table has in-frame clones only and misses some. This table holds around 140,000 clones, 60% to 85% found once. The sequencing sample was made of peripheral blood. The receptor source for this set is a man over 45 with acute or convalescent COVID-19.

V gene TRBV7-8 combines with J gene TRBJ2-2; 10 bases line up with TRBD2. Trimming at V came to 4 bases and at J to 3 bases, leaving 11 bases not matched to a gene. The germline CDR1 and CDR2 sequences are SGHVS and FQNEAQ. The CDR3 is made up of 18 amino acids. The CDR3 DNA reads TGTGCCAGCAGCTCCCGTAGCGGGGGGATAGGTTACACCGGGGAGCTGTTTTTT. Translation: CASSSRSGGIGYTGELFF.

This chain links TRBV5-1 with TRBJ2-2, with TRBD1 identical over 9 bases. This CDR3 has 15 amino acids. V lost 3 bases, J lost 5 bases, and 5 bases stayed unmatched. The germline V gene has CDR1 SGHRS and CDR2 YFSETQ. The CDR3 nucleotides read TGCGCCAGCAGCTCGGGACAGGGTTGGACCGGGGAGCTGTTTTTT. Protein: CASSSGQGWTGELFF.

The CDR3 protein is CASSITGQPSGNTIYF. CDR3 nucleotide sequence: TGTGCCAGTAGTATAACGGGACAGCCCTCTGGAAACACCATATATTTT. The rearrangement links TRBV19 to TRBJ1-3, with TRBD1 matching over 7 bases. V shed 2 bases, J shed 0 bases, and the junction held 4 bases outside the gene matches. The CDR3 runs 16 residues. Germline loops: CDR1 LNHDA, CDR2 SQIVND (reference sequence).

The gene calls are TRBV7-9 and TRBJ2-3; TRBD2 agrees at 8 bases. V gave up 2 bases and J gave up 4 bases; unmatched junction bases: 8. Germline CDR1 is SEHNR and CDR2 is FQNEAQ (reference sequence). CDR3 size: 16 residues. The CDR3 protein is CASSLSERGCPDTQYF. The CDR3 bases are TGTGCCAGCAGCTTAAGTGAGCGGGGGTGTCCAGATACGCAGTATTTT. The full variable domain, with the rest looked up from reference TRBV7-9 and TRBJ2-3, is DTGVSQNPRHKITKRGQNVTFRCDPISEHNRLYWYRQTLGQGPEFLTYFQNEAQLEKSRLLSDRFSAERPKGSFSTLEIQRTEQGDSAMYLCASSLSERGCPDTQYFGPGTRLTVL.

This chain joins TRBV12-3 or TRBV12-4 and TRBJ1-2; no reliable D call. The V and J ends lost 2 bases and 5 bases respectively, with 9 bases between them. CDR3 length: 13 amino acids. The chain's CDR3 is CASSLNRPYGYTF. CDR3 nucleotide sequence: TGTGCCAGCAGTTTAAACAGACCGTATGGCTACACCTTC.

J is TRBJ2-5 and V is TRBV18, with 8 bases matching TRBD1. This CDR3 has 15 amino acids. Germline V gives CDR1 KGHSH, CDR2 LQKENI. V lost 5 bases and J lost 4; bases outside the gene matches: 9. The CDR3 DNA follows: TGTGCCAGCTCAGGAACAGGGGGAGTACGAGAGACCCAGTACTTC. Translated: CASSGTGGVRETQYF.

This clone turned up a few times. V usage is TRBV7-9 and J usage is TRBJ1-6; D is uncertain. Trimming removed 5 bases at V and 4 bases at J, with 9 bases between. This CDR3 has 14 amino acids. Germline assignment: CDR1 SEHNR and CDR2 FQNEAQ (reference sequence). The CDR3 loop reads CASSPSGYNSPLHF. CDR3 bases: TGTGCCAGCAGCCCCTCAGGTTATAATTCACCCCTCCACTTT.

This sequence joins TRBV20-1 and TRBJ2-5, with D possibly TRBD2 on 6 matching bases. Germline assignment: CDR1 DFQATT and CDR2 SNEGSKA (reference sequence). The CDR3 totals 11 residues. CDR3 sequence: CSASGEETQYF. The CDR3 DNA reads as TGCAGCGCATCGGGGGAAGAGACCCAGTACTTC.